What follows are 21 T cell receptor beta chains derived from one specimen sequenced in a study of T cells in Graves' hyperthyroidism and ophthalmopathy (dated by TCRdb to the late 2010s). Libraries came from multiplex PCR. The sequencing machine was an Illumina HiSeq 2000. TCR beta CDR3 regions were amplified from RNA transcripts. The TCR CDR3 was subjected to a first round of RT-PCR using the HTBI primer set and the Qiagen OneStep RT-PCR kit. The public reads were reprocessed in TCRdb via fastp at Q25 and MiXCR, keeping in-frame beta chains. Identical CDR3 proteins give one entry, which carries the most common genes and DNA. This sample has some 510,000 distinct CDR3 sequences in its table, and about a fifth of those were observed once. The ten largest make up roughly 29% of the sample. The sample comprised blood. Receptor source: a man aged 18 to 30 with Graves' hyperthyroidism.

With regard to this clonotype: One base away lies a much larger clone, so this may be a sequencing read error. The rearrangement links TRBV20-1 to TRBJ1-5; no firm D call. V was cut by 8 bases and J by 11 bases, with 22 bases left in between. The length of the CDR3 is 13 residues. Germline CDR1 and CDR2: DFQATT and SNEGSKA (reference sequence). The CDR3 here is CSSERRRPLAQHF. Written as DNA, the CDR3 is TGCAGTTCTGAGAGGAGGAGACCCCTGGCCCAGCATTTT.

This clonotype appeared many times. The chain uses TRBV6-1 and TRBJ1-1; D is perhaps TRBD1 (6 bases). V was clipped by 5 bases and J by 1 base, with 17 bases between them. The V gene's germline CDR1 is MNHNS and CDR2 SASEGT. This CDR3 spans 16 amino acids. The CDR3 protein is CASSPITRGSNTEAFF. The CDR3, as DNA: TGTGCCAGCAGTCCGATCACGAGGGGGTCGAACACTGAAGCTTTCTTT.

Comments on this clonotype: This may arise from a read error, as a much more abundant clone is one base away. The CDR3 nucleotides read TGTGCCAGCAGCTCCCGGACCCAGACCGGGGAGCTGTTGTTT. Protein sequence: CASSSRTQTGELLF. The chain joins TRBV7-2 to TRBJ2-2, with a possible D match to TRBD2 (5 bases). CDR3 size: 14 residues. Germline V gene data show CDR1 as SGHTA and CDR2 as FQGNSA.

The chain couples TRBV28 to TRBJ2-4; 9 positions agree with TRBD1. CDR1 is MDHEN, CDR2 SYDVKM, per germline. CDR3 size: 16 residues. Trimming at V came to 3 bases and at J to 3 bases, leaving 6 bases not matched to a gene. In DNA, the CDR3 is TGTGCCAGCAGTTTTCTGGACAGGGGTGTCAAAAACATTCAGTACTTC. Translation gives CASSFLDRGVKNIQYF.

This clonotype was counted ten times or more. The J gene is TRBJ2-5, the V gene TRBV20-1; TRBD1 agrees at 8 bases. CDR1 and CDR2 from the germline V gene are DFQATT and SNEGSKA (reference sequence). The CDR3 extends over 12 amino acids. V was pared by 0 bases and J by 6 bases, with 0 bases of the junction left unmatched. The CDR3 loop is CSARDRGQTQYF. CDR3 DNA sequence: TGCAGTGCTAGAGACAGGGGGCAGACCCAGTACTTC.

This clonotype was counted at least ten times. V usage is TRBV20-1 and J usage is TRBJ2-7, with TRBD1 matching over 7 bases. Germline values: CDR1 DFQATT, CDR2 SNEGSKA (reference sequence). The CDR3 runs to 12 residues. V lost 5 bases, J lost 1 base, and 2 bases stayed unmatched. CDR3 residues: CSAQTGSYEQYF. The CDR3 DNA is TGCAGTGCTCAGACAGGGTCCTACGAGCAGTACTTC.

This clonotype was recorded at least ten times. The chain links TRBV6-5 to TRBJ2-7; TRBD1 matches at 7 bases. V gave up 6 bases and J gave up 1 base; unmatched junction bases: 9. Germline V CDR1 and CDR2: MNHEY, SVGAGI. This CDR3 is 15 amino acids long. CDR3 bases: TGTGCCAGCAGCTATAACTCGGGACAGTCCTACGAGCAGTACTTC. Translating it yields CASSYNSGQSYEQYF.

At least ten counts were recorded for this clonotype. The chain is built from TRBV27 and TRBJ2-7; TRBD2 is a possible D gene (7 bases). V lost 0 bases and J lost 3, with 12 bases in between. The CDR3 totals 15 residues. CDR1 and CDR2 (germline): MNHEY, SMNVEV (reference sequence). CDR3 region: CASSLSRGGDYEQYF. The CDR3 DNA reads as TGTGCCAGCAGTTTATCGAGGGGGGGGGACTACGAGCAGTACTTC.

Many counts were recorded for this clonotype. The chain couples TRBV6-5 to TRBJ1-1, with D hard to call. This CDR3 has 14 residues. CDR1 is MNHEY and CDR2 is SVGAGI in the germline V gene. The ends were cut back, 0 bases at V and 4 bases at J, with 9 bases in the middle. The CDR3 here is CASSYSYGSTEAFF. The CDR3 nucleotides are TGTGCCAGCAGTTACTCTTACGGGTCCACTGAAGCTTTCTTT.

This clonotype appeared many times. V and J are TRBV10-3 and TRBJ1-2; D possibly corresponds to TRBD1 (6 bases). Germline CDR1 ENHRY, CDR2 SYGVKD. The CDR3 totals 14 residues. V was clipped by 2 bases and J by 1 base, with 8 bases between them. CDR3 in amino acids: CAISEGQLNYGYTF. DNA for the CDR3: TGTGCCATCAGTGAGGGACAGCTTAACTATGGCTACACCTTC.

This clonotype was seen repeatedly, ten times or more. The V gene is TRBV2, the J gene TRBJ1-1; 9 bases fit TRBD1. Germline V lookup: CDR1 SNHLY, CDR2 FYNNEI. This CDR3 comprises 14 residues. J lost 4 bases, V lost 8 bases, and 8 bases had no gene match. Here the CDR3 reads CASLRGQGGTEAFF. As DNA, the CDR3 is TGTGCCAGCCTTCGGGGACAGGGAGGCACTGAAGCTTTCTTT.

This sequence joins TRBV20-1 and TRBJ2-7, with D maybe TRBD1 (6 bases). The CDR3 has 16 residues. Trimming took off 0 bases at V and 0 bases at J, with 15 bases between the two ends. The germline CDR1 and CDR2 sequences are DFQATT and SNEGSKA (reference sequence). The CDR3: CSARDRLGAYSYEQYF. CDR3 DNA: TGCAGTGCTAGAGATCGGCTGGGGGCTTACTCCTACGAGCAGTACTTC.

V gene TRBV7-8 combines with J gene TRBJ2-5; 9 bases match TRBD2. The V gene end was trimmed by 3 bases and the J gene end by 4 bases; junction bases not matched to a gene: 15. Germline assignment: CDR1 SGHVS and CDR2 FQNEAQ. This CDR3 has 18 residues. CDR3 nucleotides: TGTGCCAGCAGCTTTATCCCCCCAGGACTAGCGAGGGGAGAGACCCAGTACTTC. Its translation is CASSFIPPGLARGETQYF. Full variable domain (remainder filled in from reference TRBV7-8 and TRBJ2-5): GAGVSQSPRYKVAKRGQDVALRCDPISGHVSLFWYQQALGQGPEFLTYFQNEAQLDKSGLPSDRFFAERPEGSVSTLKIQRTQQEDSAVYLCASSFIPPGLARGETQYFGPGTRLLVL.

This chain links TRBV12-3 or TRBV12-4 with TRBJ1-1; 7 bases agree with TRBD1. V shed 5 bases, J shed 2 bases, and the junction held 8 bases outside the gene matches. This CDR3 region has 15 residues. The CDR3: CASSESGTVNTEAFF. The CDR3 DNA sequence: TGTGCCAGCAGTGAATCCGGGACAGTAAACACTGAAGCTTTCTTT.

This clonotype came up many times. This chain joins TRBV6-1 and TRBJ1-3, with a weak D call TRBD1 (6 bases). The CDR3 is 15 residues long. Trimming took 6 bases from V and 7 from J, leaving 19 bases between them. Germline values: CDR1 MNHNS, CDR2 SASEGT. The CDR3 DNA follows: TGTGCCAGCAGAATTTCCGGGACAAATGCCAACACCATATATTTT. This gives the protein CASRISGTNANTIYF.

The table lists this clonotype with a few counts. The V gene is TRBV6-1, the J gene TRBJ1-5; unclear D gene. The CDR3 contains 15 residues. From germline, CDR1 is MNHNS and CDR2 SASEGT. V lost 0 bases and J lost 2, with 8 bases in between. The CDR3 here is CASSEAQYGNQPQHF. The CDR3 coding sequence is TGTGCCAGCAGTGAAGCGCAGTATGGCAATCAGCCCCAGCATTTT.

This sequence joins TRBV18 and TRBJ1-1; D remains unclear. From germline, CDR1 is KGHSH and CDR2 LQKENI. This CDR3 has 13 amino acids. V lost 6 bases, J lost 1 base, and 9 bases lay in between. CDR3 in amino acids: CASSPDWNTEAFF. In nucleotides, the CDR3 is TGTGCCAGCTCTCCCGACTGGAACACTGAAGCTTTCTTT.

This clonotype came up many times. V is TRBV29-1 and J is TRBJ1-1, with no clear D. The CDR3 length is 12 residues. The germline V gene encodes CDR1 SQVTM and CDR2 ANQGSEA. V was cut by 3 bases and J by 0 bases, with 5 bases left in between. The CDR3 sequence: CSVDGLNTEAFF. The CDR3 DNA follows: TGCAGCGTTGATGGGTTGAACACTGAAGCTTTCTTT.

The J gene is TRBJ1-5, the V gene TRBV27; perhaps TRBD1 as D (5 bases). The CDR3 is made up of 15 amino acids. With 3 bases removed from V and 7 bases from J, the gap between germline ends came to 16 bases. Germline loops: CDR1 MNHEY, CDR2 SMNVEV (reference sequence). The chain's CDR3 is CASSLSGRVGQPQHF. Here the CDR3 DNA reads TGTGCCAGCAGTTTGTCTGGCAGGGTAGGGCAGCCCCAGCATTTT.

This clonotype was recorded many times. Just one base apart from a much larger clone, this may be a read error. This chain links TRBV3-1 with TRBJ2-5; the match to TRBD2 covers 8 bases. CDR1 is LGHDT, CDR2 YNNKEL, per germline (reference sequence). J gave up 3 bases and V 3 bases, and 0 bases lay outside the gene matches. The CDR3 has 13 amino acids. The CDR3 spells CASSQRGEETQYF. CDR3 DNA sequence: TGTGCCAGCAGCCAGCGGGGGGAAGAGACCCAGTACTTC.

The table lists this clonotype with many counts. The CDR3 protein is CASSSLSQETQYF. The CDR3 coding sequence is TGTGCCAGCAGTTCTCTATCTCAAGAGACCCAGTACTTC. This rearrangement joins TRBV28 to TRBJ2-5; D gene unclear. The CDR3 runs 13 residues. Trimming shortened V by 4 bases and J by 2 bases, and 8 bases separated the two germline ends. The germline V gene encodes CDR1 MDHEN and CDR2 SYDVKM.